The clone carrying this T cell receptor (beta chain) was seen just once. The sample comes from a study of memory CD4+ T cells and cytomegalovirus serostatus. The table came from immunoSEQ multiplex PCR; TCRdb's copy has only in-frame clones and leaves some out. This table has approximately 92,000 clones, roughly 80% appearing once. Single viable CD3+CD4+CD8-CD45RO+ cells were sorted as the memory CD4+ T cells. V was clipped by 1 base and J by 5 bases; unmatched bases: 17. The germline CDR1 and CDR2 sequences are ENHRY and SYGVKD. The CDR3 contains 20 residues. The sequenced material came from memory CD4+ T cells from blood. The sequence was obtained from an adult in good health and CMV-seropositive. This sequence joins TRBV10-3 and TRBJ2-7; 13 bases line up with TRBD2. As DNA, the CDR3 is TGTGCCATCAGTGAGTTCCCAGGACTAGCGGGAGTTGGGTTCGTCCACGAGCAGTACTTC. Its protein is CAISEFPGLAGVGFVHEQYF.